The table lists the clone carrying this T cell receptor beta chain with a count of one. Germline CDR1 DFQATT, CDR2 SNEGSKA (reference sequence). This CDR3 is built from 10 residues. V shed 4 bases and J shed 3 bases, with 3 bases lying between them. The data belong to a study of blood T cell repertoires in COVID-19. The repertoire was sequenced with immunoSEQ multiplex PCR; TCRdb's copy has only in-frame clones and lacks some. The table includes some 120,000 clones, roughly 92% detected once. Sample: peripheral blood. The receptor was isolated from a man aged 50-60 years with COVID-19, enrolled during active disease. This chain links TRBV20-1 with TRBJ1-1; D is unresolved. DNA for the CDR3: TGCAGTGCTACTGACACTGAAGCTTTCTTT. Translated, it gives CSATDTEAFF.